This TCR beta chain was captured by sequencing in a study of T cell changes during pregnancy in multiple sclerosis. The CDR3 runs 14 residues. Germline V gene lookup returns CDR1 LNHDA and CDR2 SQIVND (reference sequence). V gave up 2 bases and J gave up 5 bases, with 12 bases separating them. Assay: immunoSEQ multiplex PCR; the TCRdb copy retains only in-frame clones and omits some. Here the sample spans about 40,000 clones, roughly nine tenths being singletons. This sequence originates from a female donor with multiple sclerosis, enrolled in a pregnancy study. Material: CD8+ T cells from peripheral blood mononuclear cells, obtained before pregnancy. The chain joins TRBV19 to TRBJ2-5; maybe TRBD1 (6 bases). The CDR3 DNA sequence: TGTGCCAGTAGTATAAACGCAGGGGTGGAGACCCAGTACTTC. The encoded protein is CASSINAGVETQYF.